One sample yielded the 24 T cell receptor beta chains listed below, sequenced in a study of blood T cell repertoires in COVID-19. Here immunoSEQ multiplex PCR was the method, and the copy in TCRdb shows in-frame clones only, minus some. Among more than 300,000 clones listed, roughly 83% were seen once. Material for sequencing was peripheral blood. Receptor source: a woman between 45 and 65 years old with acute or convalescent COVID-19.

The CDR3 loop reads CASSQSLTGGYGYTF. The DNA of the CDR3 is TGCGCCAGCAGCCAGAGTCTCACAGGGGGATATGGCTACACCTTC. The chain joins TRBV4-3 to TRBJ1-2, with 8 nucleotides matching TRBD1. The J segment lost 5 bases and the V segment lost 3 bases, leaving 8 bases of the junction unmatched. CDR1 LGHNA and CDR2 YSLEER come from the germline V gene. CDR3 length equals 15 residues.

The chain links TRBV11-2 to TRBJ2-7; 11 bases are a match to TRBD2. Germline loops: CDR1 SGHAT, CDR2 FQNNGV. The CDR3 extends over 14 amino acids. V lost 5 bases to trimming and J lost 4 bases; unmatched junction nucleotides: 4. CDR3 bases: TGTGCCAGCAGCCTCACTAGCGGGAGTTACGAGCAGTACTTC. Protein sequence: CASSLTSGSYEQYF.

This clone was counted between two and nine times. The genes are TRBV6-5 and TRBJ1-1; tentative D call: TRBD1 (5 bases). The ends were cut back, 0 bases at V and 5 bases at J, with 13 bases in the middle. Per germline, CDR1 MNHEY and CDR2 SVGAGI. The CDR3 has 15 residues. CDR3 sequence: CASSYSRQGFTEAFF. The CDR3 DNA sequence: TGTGCCAGCAGTTACTCGAGGCAGGGCTTTACTGAAGCTTTCTTT.

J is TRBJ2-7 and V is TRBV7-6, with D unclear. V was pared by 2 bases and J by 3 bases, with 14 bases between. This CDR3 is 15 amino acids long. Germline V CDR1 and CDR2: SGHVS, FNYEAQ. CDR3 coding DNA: TGTGCCAGCAGCTTATTTTTCGACAAGAACTACGAGCAGTACTTC. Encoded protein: CASSLFFDKNYEQYF.

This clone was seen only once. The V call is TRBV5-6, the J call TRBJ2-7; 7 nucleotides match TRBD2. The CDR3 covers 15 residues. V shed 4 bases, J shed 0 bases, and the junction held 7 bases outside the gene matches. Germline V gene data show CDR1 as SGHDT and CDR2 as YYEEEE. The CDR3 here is CASSGGLPVSYEQYF. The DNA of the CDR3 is TGTGCCAGCAGCGGGGGACTACCCGTCTCCTACGAGCAGTACTTC. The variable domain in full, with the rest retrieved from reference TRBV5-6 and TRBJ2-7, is DAGVTQSPTHLIKTRGQQVTLRCSPKSGHDTVSWYQQALGQGPQFIFQYYEEEERQRGNFPDRFSGHQFPNYSSELNVNALLLGDSALYLCASSGGLPVSYEQYFGPGTRLTVT.

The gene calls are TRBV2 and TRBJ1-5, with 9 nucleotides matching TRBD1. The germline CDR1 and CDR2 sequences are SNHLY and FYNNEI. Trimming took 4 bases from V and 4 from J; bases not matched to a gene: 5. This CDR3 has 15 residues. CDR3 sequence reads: CASSAGQGRNQPQHF. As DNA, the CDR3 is TGTGCCAGCAGTGCGGGACAGGGCCGAAATCAGCCCCAGCATTTT.

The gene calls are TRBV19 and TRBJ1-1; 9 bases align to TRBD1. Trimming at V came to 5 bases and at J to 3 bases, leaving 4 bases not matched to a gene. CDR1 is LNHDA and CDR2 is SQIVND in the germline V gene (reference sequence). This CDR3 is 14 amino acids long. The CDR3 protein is CASSFWTGDTEAFF. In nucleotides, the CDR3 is TGTGCCAGTAGTTTTTGGACAGGGGACACTGAAGCTTTCTTT.

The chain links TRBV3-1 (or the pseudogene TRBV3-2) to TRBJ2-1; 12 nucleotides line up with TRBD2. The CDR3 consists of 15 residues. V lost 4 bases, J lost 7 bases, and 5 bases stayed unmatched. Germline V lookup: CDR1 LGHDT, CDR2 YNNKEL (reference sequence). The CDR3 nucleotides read TGTGCCAGCAGCCGGAGGACTAGCGGGACTAATGAGCAGTTCTTC. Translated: CASSRRTSGTNEQFF.

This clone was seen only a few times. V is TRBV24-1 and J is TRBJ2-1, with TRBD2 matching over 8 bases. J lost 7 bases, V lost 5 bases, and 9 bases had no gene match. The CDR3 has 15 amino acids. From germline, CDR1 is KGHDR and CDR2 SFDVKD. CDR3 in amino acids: CATSALAGLVNEQFF. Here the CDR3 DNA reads TGTGCCACCAGTGCTCTAGCGGGCCTAGTTAATGAGCAGTTCTTC.

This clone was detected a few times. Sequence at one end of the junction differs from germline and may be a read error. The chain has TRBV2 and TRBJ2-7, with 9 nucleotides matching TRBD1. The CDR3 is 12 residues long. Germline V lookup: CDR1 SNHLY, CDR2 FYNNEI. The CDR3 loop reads CASRDRGNEQYF. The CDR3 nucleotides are TGTGCCAGCCGTGACAGGGGGAACGAGCAGTACTTC.

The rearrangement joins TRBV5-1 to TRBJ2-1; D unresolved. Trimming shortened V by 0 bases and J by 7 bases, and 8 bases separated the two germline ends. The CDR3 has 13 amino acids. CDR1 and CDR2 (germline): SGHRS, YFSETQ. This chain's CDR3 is CASSLGKNNEQFF. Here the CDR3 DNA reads TGCGCCAGCAGCTTGGGTAAAAATAATGAGCAGTTCTTC.

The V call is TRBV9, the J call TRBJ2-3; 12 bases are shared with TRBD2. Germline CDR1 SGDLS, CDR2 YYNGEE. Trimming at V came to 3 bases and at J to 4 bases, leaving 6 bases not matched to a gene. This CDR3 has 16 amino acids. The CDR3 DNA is TGTGCCAGCAGCGGCGGGACTAGCGGGTTCGCAGATACGCAGTATTTT. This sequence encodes CASSGGTSGFADTQYF.

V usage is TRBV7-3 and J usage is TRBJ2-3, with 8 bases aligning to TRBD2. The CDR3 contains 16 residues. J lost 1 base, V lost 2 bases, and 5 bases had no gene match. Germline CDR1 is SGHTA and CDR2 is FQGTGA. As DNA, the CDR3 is TGTGCCAGCAGCTTATCCCCCGGGGGGGGCACAGATACGCAGTATTTT. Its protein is CASSLSPGGGTDTQYF.

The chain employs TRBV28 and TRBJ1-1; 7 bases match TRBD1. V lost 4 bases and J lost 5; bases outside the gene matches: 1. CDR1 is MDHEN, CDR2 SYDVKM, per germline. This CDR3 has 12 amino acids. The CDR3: CASSSTGTEAFF. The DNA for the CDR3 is TGTGCCAGCAGTTCGACAGGGACTGAAGCTTTCTTT.

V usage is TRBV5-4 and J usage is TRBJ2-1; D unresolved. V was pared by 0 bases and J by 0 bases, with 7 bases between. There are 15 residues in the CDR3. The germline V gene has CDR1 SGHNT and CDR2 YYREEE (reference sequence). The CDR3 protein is CASSLEFSSYNEQFF. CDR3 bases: TGTGCCAGCAGCTTGGAGTTCAGCTCCTACAATGAGCAGTTCTTC.

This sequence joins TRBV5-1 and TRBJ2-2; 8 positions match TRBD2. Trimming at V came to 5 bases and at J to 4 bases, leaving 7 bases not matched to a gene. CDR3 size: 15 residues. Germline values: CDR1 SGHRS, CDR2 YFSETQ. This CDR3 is CASRVLAEITGELFF. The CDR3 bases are TGCGCCAGCAGAGTACTAGCGGAGATCACCGGGGAGCTGTTTTTT.

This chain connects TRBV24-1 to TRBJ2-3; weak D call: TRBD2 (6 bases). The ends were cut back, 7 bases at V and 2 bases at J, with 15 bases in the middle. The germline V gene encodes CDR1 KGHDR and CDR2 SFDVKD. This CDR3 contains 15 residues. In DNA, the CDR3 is TGTGCCACCAGCCTAGGAGGCGGGGCCACAGATACGCAGTATTTT. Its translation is CATSLGGGATDTQYF.

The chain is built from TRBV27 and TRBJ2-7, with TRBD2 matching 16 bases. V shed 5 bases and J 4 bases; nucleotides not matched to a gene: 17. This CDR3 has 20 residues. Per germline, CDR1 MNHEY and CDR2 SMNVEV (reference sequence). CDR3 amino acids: CASSGTGGTGTSGRGYEQYF. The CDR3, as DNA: TGTGCCAGCAGTGGGACAGGGGGCACCGGGACTAGCGGGAGGGGGTACGAGCAGTACTTC.

The CDR3 nucleotides are TGTGCCAGTAGAGCGAGAGAGTCAACCTACGAGCAGTACTTC. It codes for CASRARESTYEQYF. The rearrangement joins TRBV19 to TRBJ2-7, with D unclear. Germline V gene data show CDR1 as LNHDA and CDR2 as SQIVND (reference sequence). CDR3 length: 14 amino acids. V lost 6 bases and J 2 bases, leaving 14 bases between the germline ends.

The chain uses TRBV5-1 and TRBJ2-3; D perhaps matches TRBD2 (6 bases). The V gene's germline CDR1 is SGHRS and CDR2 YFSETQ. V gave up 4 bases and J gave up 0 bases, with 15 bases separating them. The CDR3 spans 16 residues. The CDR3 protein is CASSPPGGSSTDTQYF. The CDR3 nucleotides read TGCGCCAGCAGCCCCCCTGGGGGGAGTAGCACAGATACGCAGTATTTT. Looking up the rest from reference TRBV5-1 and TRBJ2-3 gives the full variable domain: KAGVTQTPRYLIKTRGQQVTLSCSPISGHRSVSWYQQTPGQGLQFLFEYFSETQRNKGNFPGRFSGRQFSNSRSEMNVSTLELGDSALYLCASSPPGGSSTDTQYFGPGTRLTVL.

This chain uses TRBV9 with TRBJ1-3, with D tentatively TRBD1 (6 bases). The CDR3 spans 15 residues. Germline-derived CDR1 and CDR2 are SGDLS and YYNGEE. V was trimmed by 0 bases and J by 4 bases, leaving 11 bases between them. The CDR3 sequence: CASSVDWGTGNTIYF. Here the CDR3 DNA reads TGTGCCAGCAGCGTAGATTGGGGGACAGGAAACACCATATATTTT.

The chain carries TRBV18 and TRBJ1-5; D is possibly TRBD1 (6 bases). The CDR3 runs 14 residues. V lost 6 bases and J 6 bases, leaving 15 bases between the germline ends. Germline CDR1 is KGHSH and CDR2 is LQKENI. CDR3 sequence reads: CASSLNTGFQPQHF. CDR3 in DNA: TGTGCCAGCTCCCTCAACACAGGGTTTCAGCCCCAGCATTTT.

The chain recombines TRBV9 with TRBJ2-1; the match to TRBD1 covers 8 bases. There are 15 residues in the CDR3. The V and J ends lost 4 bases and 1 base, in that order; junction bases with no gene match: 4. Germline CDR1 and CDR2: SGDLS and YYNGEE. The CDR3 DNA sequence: TGTGCCAGCAGCCTAACAGGGGGGTCCTACAATGAGCAGTTCTTC. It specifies CASSLTGGSYNEQFF.

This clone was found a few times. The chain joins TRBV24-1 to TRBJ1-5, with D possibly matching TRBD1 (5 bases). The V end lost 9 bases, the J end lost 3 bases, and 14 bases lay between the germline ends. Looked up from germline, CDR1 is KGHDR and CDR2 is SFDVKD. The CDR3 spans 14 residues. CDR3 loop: CATSPGGINQPQHF. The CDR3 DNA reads TGTGCCACCTCCCCGGGGGGGATCAATCAGCCCCAGCATTTT.